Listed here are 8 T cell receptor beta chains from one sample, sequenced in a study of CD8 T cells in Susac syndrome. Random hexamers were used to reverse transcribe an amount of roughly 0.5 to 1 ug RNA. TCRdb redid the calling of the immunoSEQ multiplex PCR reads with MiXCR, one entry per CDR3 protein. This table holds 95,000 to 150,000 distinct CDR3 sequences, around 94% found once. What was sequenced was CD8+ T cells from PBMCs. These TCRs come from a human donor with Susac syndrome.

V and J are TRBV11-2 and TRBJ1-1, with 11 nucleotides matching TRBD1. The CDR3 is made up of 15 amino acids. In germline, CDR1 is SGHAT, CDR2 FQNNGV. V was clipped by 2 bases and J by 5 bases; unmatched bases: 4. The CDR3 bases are TGTGCCAGCAGCTTATCGGGACAGGGGGAAACTGAAGCTTTCTTT. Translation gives CASSLSGQGETEAFF.

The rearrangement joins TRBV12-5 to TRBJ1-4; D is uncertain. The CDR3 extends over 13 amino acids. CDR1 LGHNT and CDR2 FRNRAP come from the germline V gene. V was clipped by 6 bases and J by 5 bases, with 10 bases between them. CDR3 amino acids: CASGWATNEKLFF. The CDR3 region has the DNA TGTGCTAGTGGGTGGGCTACCAATGAAAAACTGTTTTTT. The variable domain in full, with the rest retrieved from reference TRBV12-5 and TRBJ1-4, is DARVTQTPRHKVTEMGQEVTMRCQPILGHNTVFWYRQTMMQGLELLAYFRNRAPLDDSGMPKDRFSAEMPDATLATLKIQPSEPRDSAVYFCASGWATNEKLFFGSGTQLSVL.

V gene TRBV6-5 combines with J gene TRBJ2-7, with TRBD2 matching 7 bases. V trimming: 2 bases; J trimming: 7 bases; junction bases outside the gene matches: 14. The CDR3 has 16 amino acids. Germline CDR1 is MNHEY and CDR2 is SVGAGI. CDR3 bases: TGTGCCAGCAGTTACGGGGCGCCAGGCGGGGGAGGAGAGCAGTACTTC. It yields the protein CASSYGAPGGGGEQYF.

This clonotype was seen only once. The CDR3 sequence is CASSSQARTDMNTEAFF. The CDR3 region has the DNA TGTGCCAGCAGCTCCCAAGCAAGGACGGACATGAACACTGAAGCTTTCTTT. The genes are TRBV4-2 and TRBJ1-1; D might be TRBD1 (5 bases). Germline CDR1 is LGHNA and CDR2 is YNFKEQ. V dropped 5 bases and J dropped 0 bases, with 19 bases sitting between them. The CDR3 sequence is 17 residues long.

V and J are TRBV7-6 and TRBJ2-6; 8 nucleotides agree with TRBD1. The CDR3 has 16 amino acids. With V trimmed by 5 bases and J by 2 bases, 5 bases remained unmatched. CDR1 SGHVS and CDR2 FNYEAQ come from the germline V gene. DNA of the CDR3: TGTGCCAGCAGCCCCTCGACAGGGGCTGGGGCCAACGTCCTGACTTTC. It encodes CASSPSTGAGANVLTF.

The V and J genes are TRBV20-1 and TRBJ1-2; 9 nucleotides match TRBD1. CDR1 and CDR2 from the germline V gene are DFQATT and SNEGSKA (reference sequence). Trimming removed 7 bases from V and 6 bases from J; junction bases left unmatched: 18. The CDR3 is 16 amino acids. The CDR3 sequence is CSVDRGQGDIRDGYTF. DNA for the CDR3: TGCAGTGTGGACCGGGGACAGGGAGATATACGGGATGGCTACACCTTC.

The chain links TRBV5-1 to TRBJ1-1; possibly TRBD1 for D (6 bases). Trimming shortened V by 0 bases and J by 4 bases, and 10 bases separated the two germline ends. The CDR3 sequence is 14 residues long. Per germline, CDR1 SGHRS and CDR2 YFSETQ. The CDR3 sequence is CASSLGRGATEAFF. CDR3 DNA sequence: TGCGCCAGCAGCTTGGGGCGGGGGGCCACTGAAGCTTTCTTT.

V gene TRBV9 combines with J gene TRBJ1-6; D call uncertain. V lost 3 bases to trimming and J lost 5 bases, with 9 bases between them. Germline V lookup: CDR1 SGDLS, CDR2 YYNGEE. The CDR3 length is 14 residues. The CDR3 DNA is TGTGCCAGCAGCGGCGGGAGTGATAATTCACCCCTCCACTTT. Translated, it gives CASSGGSDNSPLHF.